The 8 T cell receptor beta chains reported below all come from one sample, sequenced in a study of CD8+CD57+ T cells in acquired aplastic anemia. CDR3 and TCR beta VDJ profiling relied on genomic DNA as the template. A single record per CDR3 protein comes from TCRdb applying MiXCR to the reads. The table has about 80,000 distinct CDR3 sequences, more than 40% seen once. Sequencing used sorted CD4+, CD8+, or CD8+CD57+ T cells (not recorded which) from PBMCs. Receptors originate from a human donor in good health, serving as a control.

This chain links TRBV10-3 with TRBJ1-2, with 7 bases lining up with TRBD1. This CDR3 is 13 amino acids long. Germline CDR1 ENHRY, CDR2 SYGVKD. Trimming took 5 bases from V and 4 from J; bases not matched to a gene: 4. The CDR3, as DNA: TGTGCCATCAGTCCAGGGGGTATCTATGGCTACACCTTC. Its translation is CAISPGGIYGYTF.

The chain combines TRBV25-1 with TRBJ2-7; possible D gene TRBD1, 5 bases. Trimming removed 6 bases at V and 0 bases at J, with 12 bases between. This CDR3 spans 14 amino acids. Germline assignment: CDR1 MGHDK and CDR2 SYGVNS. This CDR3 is CASSSLGDSYEQYF. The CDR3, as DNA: TGTGCCAGCAGCTCGCTAGGGGACTCCTACGAGCAGTACTTC.

The DNA of the CDR3 is TGTGCCACCGCGGGACAAACCTACGAGCAGTACTTC. This gives the protein CATAGQTYEQYF. The rearrangement joins TRBV24-1 to TRBJ2-7; tentatively, D is TRBD1 or TRBD2 (6 bases each). This CDR3 region has 12 residues. Germline CDR1 reads KGHDR; CDR2 reads SFDVKD. Trimming stripped 9 bases from V and 2 bases from J, with 10 bases between.

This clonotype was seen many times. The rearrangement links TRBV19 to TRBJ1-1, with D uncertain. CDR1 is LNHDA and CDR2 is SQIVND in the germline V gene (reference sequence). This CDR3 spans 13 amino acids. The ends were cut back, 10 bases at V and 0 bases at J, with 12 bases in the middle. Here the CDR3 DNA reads TGTGCCACTTCACCACTAATGAACACTGAAGCTTTCTTT. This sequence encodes CATSPLMNTEAFF.

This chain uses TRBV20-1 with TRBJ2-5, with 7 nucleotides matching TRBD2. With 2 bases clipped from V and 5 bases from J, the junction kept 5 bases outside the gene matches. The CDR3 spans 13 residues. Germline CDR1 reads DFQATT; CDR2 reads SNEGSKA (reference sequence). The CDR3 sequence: CSARSGTGETQYF. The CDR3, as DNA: TGCAGTGCTAGAAGCGGGACCGGTGAGACCCAGTACTTC.

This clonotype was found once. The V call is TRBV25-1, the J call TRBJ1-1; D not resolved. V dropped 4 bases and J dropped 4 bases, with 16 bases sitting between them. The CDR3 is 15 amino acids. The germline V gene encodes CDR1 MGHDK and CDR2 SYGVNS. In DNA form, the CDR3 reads TGTGCCAGCAGTGGGGCTTTCGGGAGGGCCACTGAAGCTTTCTTT. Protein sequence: CASSGAFGRATEAFF.

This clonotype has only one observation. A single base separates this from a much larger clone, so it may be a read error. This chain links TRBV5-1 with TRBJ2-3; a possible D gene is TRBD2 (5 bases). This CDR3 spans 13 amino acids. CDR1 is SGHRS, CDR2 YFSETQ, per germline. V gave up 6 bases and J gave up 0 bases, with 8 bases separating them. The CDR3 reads CASTPSSTDTQYF. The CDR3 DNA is TGCGCCAGCACCCCTAGCAGCACAGATACGCAGTATTTT.

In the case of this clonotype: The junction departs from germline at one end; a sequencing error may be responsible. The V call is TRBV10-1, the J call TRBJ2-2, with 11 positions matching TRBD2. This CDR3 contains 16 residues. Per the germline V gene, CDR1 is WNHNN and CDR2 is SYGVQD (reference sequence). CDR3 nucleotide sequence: TGTGCCAGCGGCCATTTAGCGGGAGGGCCCACCGGGGAGCTGTTCTTT. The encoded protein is CASGHLAGGPTGELFF.